These T cell receptor beta chains were read from a single sample in a study of identical twins. TCRdb analysed the 5' RACE reads with MiXCR anew, one entry per CDR3 protein. The sample includes approximately 240,000 distinct CDR3 sequences, roughly an eighth seen only once; the top ten take 7% to 9%. Input material: memory (CD45RO+) T cells sorted from blood. Receptor source: a woman younger than 30 in good health. Each CDR3 is given with its conserved first and last residue. The D gene is left open where the match is weak. Only part of the rows carry a size: once, few, many, or a class if the clone is expanded.

v_call: TRBV28
d_call: TRBD2
clone_size: NA
j_call: TRBJ2-3
cdr3_length: 17
cdr3_aa: CASSLLSGGAHAYTQYF
cdr3_nt: TGTGCCAGCAGTTTGTTAAGCGGGGGGGCCCATGCATATACGCAGTATTTT

v_call: TRBV5-1
d_call: NA
clone_size: NA
j_call: TRBJ1-1
cdr3_length: 16
cdr3_aa: CASSSTGRPGNTEAFF
cdr3_nt: TGCGCCAGCAGCTCAACTGGGCGGCCGGGGAACACTGAAGCTTTCTTT

v_call: TRBV11-2
d_call: NA
clone_size: few
j_call: TRBJ2-3
cdr3_length: 14
cdr3_aa: CASNLIPSTDTQYF
cdr3_nt: TGTGCCAGCAACTTAATTCCTAGCACAGATACGCAGTATTTT

v_call: TRBV5-1
d_call: TRBD2
clone_size: NA
j_call: TRBJ2-3
cdr3_length: 17
cdr3_aa: CASSASGGALLLNTQYF
cdr3_nt: TGCGCCAGCAGCGCTAGCGGGGGGGCGCTATTACTTAATACGCAGTATTTT

v_call: TRBV4-3
d_call: NA
clone_size: once
j_call: TRBJ2-2
cdr3_length: 16
cdr3_aa: CASSQDRGGGTGELFF
cdr3_nt: TGCGCCAGCAGCCAAGACAGGGGAGGAGGAACCGGGGAGCTGTTTTTT

v_call: TRBV2
d_call: NA
clone_size: few
j_call: TRBJ1-2
cdr3_length: 15
cdr3_aa: CASISQRAGVNGYTF
cdr3_nt: TGTGCCAGCATCTCCCAAAGAGCAGGGGTCAATGGCTACACCTTC

v_call: TRBV3-1
d_call: TRBD2
clone_size: NA
j_call: TRBJ2-3
cdr3_length: 14
cdr3_aa: CASSLGGAGDTQYF
cdr3_nt: TGTGCCAGCAGCCTCGGGGGGGCGGGAGATACGCAGTATTTT

v_call: TRBV9
d_call: TRBD2
clone_size: NA
j_call: TRBJ2-3
cdr3_length: 15
cdr3_aa: CASSVGSGRPDTQYF
cdr3_nt: TGTGCCAGCAGCGTAGGAAGCGGGAGACCAGATACGCAGTATTTT

v_call: TRBV7-9
d_call: NA
clone_size: NA
j_call: TRBJ2-2
cdr3_length: 16
cdr3_aa: CASSLSVVKGTGELFF
cdr3_nt: TGTGCCAGCAGCTTGTCCGTAGTGAAGGGAACCGGGGAGCTGTTTTTT

v_call: TRBV3-1
d_call: TRBD1
clone_size: NA
j_call: TRBJ2-2
cdr3_length: 15
cdr3_aa: CASSQRQGITGELFF
cdr3_nt: TGTGCCAGCAGCCAAAGACAGGGGATCACCGGGGAGCTGTTTTTT

v_call: TRBV20-1
d_call: NA
clone_size: NA
j_call: TRBJ2-2
cdr3_length: 12
cdr3_aa: CSARDYFSGLFF
cdr3_nt: TGCAGTGCTAGAGACTATTTTTCCGGACTGTTTTTT

v_call: TRBV20-1
d_call: NA
clone_size: NA
j_call: TRBJ1-1
cdr3_length: 14
cdr3_aa: CSAQDQGRDTEAFF
cdr3_nt: TGCAGTGCTCAAGACCAGGGTCGGGACACTGAAGCTTTCTTT

v_call: TRBV10-3
d_call: TRBD1
clone_size: NA
j_call: TRBJ2-3
cdr3_length: 16
cdr3_aa: CAARSGTEKTTDTQYF
cdr3_nt: TGTGCCGCCAGATCCGGGACAGAGAAGACCACAGATACGCAGTATTTT

v_call: TRBV5-5
d_call: NA
clone_size: NA
j_call: TRBJ2-2
cdr3_length: 15
cdr3_aa: CASSTFWGGTGELFF
cdr3_nt: TGTGCCAGCAGCACCTTTTGGGGCGGCACCGGGGAGCTGTTTTTT

v_call: TRBV20-1
d_call: TRBD2
clone_size: many
j_call: TRBJ2-7
cdr3_length: 14
cdr3_aa: CSAPSRGGRDEQYF
cdr3_nt: TGCAGTGCTCCCTCTCGGGGGGGGCGAGACGAGCAGTACTTC

v_call: TRBV20-1
d_call: TRBD2
clone_size: many
j_call: TRBJ2-1
cdr3_length: 15
cdr3_aa: CSARDPSGSYNEQFF
cdr3_nt: TGCAGTGCTAGAGATCCTAGCGGGAGTTACAATGAGCAGTTCTTC

v_call: TRBV11-2
d_call: TRBD1
clone_size: NA
j_call: TRBJ2-6
cdr3_length: 18
cdr3_aa: CASSFGRGRNSGANVLTF
cdr3_nt: TGTGCCAGCAGCTTTGGCAGGGGGCGCAATTCTGGGGCCAACGTCCTGACTTTC

v_call: TRBV30
d_call: NA
clone_size: few
j_call: TRBJ2-1
cdr3_length: 12
cdr3_aa: CAWSQLGNEQFF
cdr3_nt: TGTGCCTGGAGTCAACTGGGGAATGAGCAGTTCTTC

v_call: TRBV7-9
d_call: NA
clone_size: NA
j_call: TRBJ2-1
cdr3_length: 15
cdr3_aa: CASSFGARTGHEQFF
cdr3_nt: TGTGCCAGCAGCTTTGGGGCCCGTACAGGGCATGAGCAGTTCTTC

v_call: TRBV5-6
d_call: TRBD2
clone_size: NA
j_call: TRBJ2-1
cdr3_length: 15
cdr3_aa: CASSLGGLAGAEQFF
cdr3_nt: TGTGCCAGCAGCTTGGGGGGACTAGCGGGAGCTGAGCAGTTCTTC

v_call: TRBV7-2
d_call: NA
clone_size: few
j_call: TRBJ2-1
cdr3_length: 15
cdr3_aa: CASSPDGGNYNEQFF
cdr3_nt: TGTGCCAGCAGTCCTGACGGCGGGAACTACAATGAGCAGTTCTTC

v_call: TRBV28
d_call: TRBD1
clone_size: NA
j_call: TRBJ1-5
cdr3_length: 15
cdr3_aa: CASRPGGVGNQPQHF
cdr3_nt: TGTGCCAGCAGACCAGGGGGTGTGGGCAATCAGCCCCAGCATTTT

v_call: TRBV5-1
d_call: NA
clone_size: NA
j_call: TRBJ2-3
cdr3_length: 15
cdr3_aa: CASSLLNRATDTQYF
cdr3_nt: TGCGCCAGCAGCTTATTGAACAGGGCCACAGATACGCAGTATTTT

v_call: TRBV29-1
d_call: TRBD1
clone_size: NA
j_call: TRBJ1-1
cdr3_length: 14
cdr3_aa: CSGAPGQRNTEAFF
cdr3_nt: TGCAGCGGGGCACCGGGACAGAGGAACACTGAAGCTTTCTTT

v_call: TRBV5-1
d_call: NA
clone_size: many
j_call: TRBJ2-7
cdr3_length: 13
cdr3_aa: CASSFGLGGEQYF
cdr3_nt: TGCGCCAGCAGCTTTGGTCTTGGAGGGGAGCAGTACTTC

v_call: TRBV20-1
d_call: TRBD2
clone_size: few
j_call: TRBJ2-7
cdr3_length: 15
cdr3_aa: CSASKKSGSRYEQYF
cdr3_nt: TGCAGTGCTAGCAAGAAAAGCGGGAGTAGGTACGAGCAGTACTTC